The 24 T cell receptor beta chains in this list originate from one sample, sequenced in a study of cytomegalovirus exposure and HLA in healthy donors. The assay was immunoSEQ multiplex PCR, and TCRdb's table has in-frame clones only and misses some. The repertoire holds roughly 120,000 clones, approximately 90% seen once, with more than 1.5% in the top ten. The sequenced sample consisted of PBMCs. These receptor sequences come from a man aged 18 to 29 in good health and CMV-seronegative.

The CDR3 sequence: CASSLVQDSYEQYF. The DNA of the CDR3 is TGTGCCAGCAGCTTAGTTCAGGACAGCTACGAGCAGTACTTC. This chain links TRBV11-3 with TRBJ2-7; a weak D match, TRBD1 (6 bases). The CDR3 contains 14 residues. Germline V gene data show CDR1 as SGHNT and CDR2 as YENEEA. V dropped 1 base and J dropped 3 bases, with 10 bases sitting between them.

V gene TRBV4-2 combines with J gene TRBJ2-5; 8 nucleotides align to TRBD2. Germline V gives CDR1 LGHNA, CDR2 YNFKEQ. The CDR3 spans 16 residues. V lost 0 bases to trimming and J lost 2 bases; unmatched junction nucleotides: 5. CDR3 in DNA: TGTGCCAGCAGCCAAGAGACTAGCGTGGGACAAGAGACCCAGTACTTC. Its translation: CASSQETSVGQETQYF.

The gene calls are TRBV27 and TRBJ1-1, with 7 bases fitting TRBD1. In germline, CDR1 is MNHEY, CDR2 SMNVEV (reference sequence). Unmatched junction bases numbered 1, after V lost 2 bases and J lost 1 base. The CDR3 has 14 amino acids. The CDR3, as DNA: TGTGCCAGCAGTTTAAGACAGGGGAACACTGAAGCTTTCTTT. It translates to CASSLRQGNTEAFF.

Only one count was recorded for this clone. The V gene is TRBV27, the J gene TRBJ2-7; 10 bases are shared with TRBD1. J gave up 7 bases and V 4 bases, and 13 bases lay outside the gene matches. This CDR3 region has 16 residues. Germline loops: CDR1 MNHEY, CDR2 SMNVEV (reference sequence). The CDR3 region has the DNA TGTGCCAGCAGTTCCCCCGGGACAGGGGTACGGGGAGAGCAGTACTTC. Residues: CASSSPGTGVRGEQYF.

The V call is TRBV28, the J call TRBJ1-4; D might be TRBD1 (6 bases). The CDR3 extends over 15 amino acids. The germline V gene encodes CDR1 MDHEN and CDR2 SYDVKM. Trimming pared 6 bases from V and 2 bases from J, leaving 13 bases between. The CDR3 coding sequence is TGTGCCAGCAGCCGCACAGGGTGGACTAATGAAAAACTGTTTTTT. This sequence encodes CASSRTGWTNEKLFF.

V gene TRBV19 combines with J gene TRBJ1-4; a possible D gene is TRBD1 (5 bases). The CDR3 contains 15 residues. CDR1 and CDR2 (germline): LNHDA, SQIVND (reference sequence). The V and J ends lost 0 bases and 8 bases respectively, with 13 bases between them. The CDR3 here is CASSIDSGSGEKLFF. In nucleotides, the CDR3 is TGTGCCAGTAGTATAGATTCAGGGTCAGGAGAAAAACTGTTTTTT.

The sample holds one count of this clone. The J gene is TRBJ2-5, the V gene TRBV12-5, with TRBD2 as a possible D gene (6 bases). CDR1 is LGHNT, CDR2 FRNRAP, per germline. The CDR3 runs to 14 residues. Deletions cut 6 bases from V and 5 bases from J, with 16 bases between. The CDR3 DNA is TGTGCTAGTGGACTAGCAGGAGTTGGGGAGACCCAGTACTTC. The encoded protein is CASGLAGVGETQYF.

The chain recombines TRBV11-3 with TRBJ2-1; D not resolved. The CDR3 consists of 14 residues. Germline V gene data show CDR1 as SGHNT and CDR2 as YENEEA. V was trimmed by 5 bases and J by 0 bases, leaving 8 bases between them. CDR3: CASSQISSYNEQFF. The DNA of the CDR3 is TGTGCCAGCAGCCAAATTAGCTCCTACAATGAGCAGTTCTTC.

This clone showed up just a few times. The V gene is TRBV30, the J gene TRBJ1-6, with D tentatively TRBD1 (6 bases). This CDR3 has 15 residues. In germline, CDR1 is GTSNPN, CDR2 SVGIG (reference sequence). V gave up 3 bases and J gave up 8 bases, with 17 bases separating them. CDR3 DNA: TGTGCCTGGAGCGGACGCAGGGGAATATATTCACCCCTCCACTTT. Translating it yields CAWSGRRGIYSPLHF.

This chain uses TRBV7-6 with TRBJ2-1, with 11 positions matching TRBD2. CDR1 SGHVS and CDR2 FNYEAQ come from the germline V gene. V shed 5 bases, J shed 0 bases, and the junction held 9 bases outside the gene matches. This CDR3 has 18 residues. For the CDR3, the DNA is TGTGCCAGCAGCCCGGGGCCTAGCGGGGGGTACTCCTACAATGAGCAGTTCTTC. It encodes CASSPGPSGGYSYNEQFF.

V gene TRBV6-1 combines with J gene TRBJ2-1; 9 bases map to TRBD2. V shed 8 bases, J shed 7 bases, and the junction held 12 bases outside the gene matches. CDR3 size: 15 residues. CDR1 and CDR2 (germline): MNHNS, SASEGT. The DNA for the CDR3 is TGTGCCAGCCAGGCGGGAGGGCCTTTTCAGAATGAGCAGTTCTTC. It codes for CASQAGGPFQNEQFF.

This chain joins TRBV6-1 and TRBJ1-2, with D maybe TRBD1 (6 bases). Trimming removed 4 bases from V and 14 bases from J, with 20 bases in between. Germline V gene lookup returns CDR1 MNHNS and CDR2 SASEGT. The length of the CDR3 is 13 residues. The CDR3 DNA is TGTGCCAGCAGTGCCAACTCCGACAGGTCCATAACCTTC. Residues: CASSANSDRSITF.

V gene TRBV11-2 combines with J gene TRBJ2-7; D perhaps matches TRBD2 (6 bases). The V end was cut by 5 bases, the J end by 1 base, with 18 bases between. The CDR3 contains 16 residues. In germline, CDR1 is SGHAT, CDR2 FQNNGV. The CDR3 nucleotides read TGTGCCAGCAGCACCAACCTCGGAGGGCCGTCCTACGAGCAGTACTTC. Amino acids: CASSTNLGGPSYEQYF.

V usage is TRBV14 and J usage is TRBJ2-1, with D possibly matching TRBD2 (6 bases). V lost 6 bases, J lost 0 bases, and 15 bases lay in between. Germline-derived CDR1 and CDR2 are SGHDN and FVKESK. The CDR3 is 16 residues long. CDR3 sequence (DNA): TGTGCCAGCAGTAGAACTCAGCGGGTCTCCTACAATGAGCAGTTCTTC. This codes for CASSRTQRVSYNEQFF.

The rearrangement links TRBV6-6 to TRBJ1-1; tentative D call: TRBD1 (5 bases). The CDR3 sequence is 13 residues long. Trimming pared 6 bases from V and 4 bases from J, leaving 12 bases between. The V gene's germline CDR1 is MNHNY and CDR2 SVGAGI (reference sequence). The CDR3 is CASRWNRGTEAFF. The CDR3 DNA reads TGTGCCAGCAGGTGGAATAGGGGCACTGAAGCTTTCTTT.

This clone was observed once. The chain carries TRBV2 and TRBJ2-3; D perhaps matches TRBD1 (6 bases). The CDR3 loop spans 15 amino acids. Germline assignment: CDR1 SNHLY and CDR2 FYNNEI. Trimming took 4 bases from V and 4 from J, leaving 15 bases between them. The CDR3 is CASSVFRGSPDTQYF. The CDR3 DNA is TGTGCCAGCAGTGTCTTCAGGGGTTCCCCAGATACGCAGTATTTT.

The rearrangement uses TRBV4-1 and TRBJ2-5; no reliable D call. The CDR3 covers 11 residues. Germline CDR1 is MGHRA and CDR2 is YSYEKL. V shed 3 bases and J shed 11 bases, with 10 bases lying between them. DNA for the CDR3: TGCGCCAGCAGCCAGGCTAGAGCTCAGTACTTC. Translated, it gives CASSQARAQYF.

The chain combines TRBV10-3 with TRBJ1-5, with D perhaps TRBD1 (6 bases). CDR3 length equals 19 residues. V was clipped by 2 bases and J by 4 bases, with 24 bases between them. CDR1 is ENHRY and CDR2 is SYGVKD in the germline V gene. DNA of the CDR3: TGTGCCATCAGTGAGAGTTGGGACACCAAGACAATCTGGAATCAGCCCCAGCATTTT. Protein product: CAISESWDTKTIWNQPQHF.

The chain uses TRBV7-6 and TRBJ2-5; tentative D call: TRBD2 (6 bases). V was clipped by 5 bases and J by 4 bases, with 11 bases between them. The CDR3 sequence is 13 residues long. CDR1 and CDR2 from the germline V gene are SGHVS and FNYEAQ. Here the CDR3 DNA reads TGTGCCAGCAGCCGGACTATTTCAGAGACCCAGTACTTC. Its protein is CASSRTISETQYF.

The count of this clone is one. This sequence joins TRBV2 and TRBJ2-3; D remains ambiguous. The CDR3 consists of 15 residues. The germline V and J ends were trimmed by 5 bases and 0 bases, with 12 bases remaining between them. Germline V lookup: CDR1 SNHLY, CDR2 FYNNEI. The CDR3 loop is CASSPQLSSTDTQYF. In DNA, the CDR3 is TGTGCCAGCAGTCCACAACTATCCAGCACAGATACGCAGTATTTT.

The chain's CDR3 is CASSVRVGQPQHF. CDR3 nucleotide sequence: TGTGCCAGCAGCGTCAGGGTCGGCCAGCCCCAGCATTTT. The chain couples TRBV6-4 to TRBJ1-5, with D tentatively TRBD1 (5 bases). In germline, CDR1 is MRHNA, CDR2 SNTAGT. Trimming shortened V by 6 bases and J by 7 bases, and 13 bases separated the two germline ends. This CDR3 spans 13 amino acids.

The J gene is TRBJ1-6, the V gene TRBV18, with a possible D match to TRBD1 (5 bases). V shed 4 bases and J shed 8 bases, with 12 bases lying between them. This CDR3 has 14 residues. Germline loops: CDR1 KGHSH, CDR2 LQKENI. CDR3 sequence reads: CASSQLGGDSPLHF. The DNA for the CDR3 is TGTGCCAGCTCACAACTAGGAGGGGATTCACCCCTCCACTTT.

The CDR3 loop is CASSPLPGARYEQYF. The CDR3 coding sequence is TGTGCCAGCTCACCGCTTCCGGGAGCTAGGTACGAGCAGTACTTC. This chain uses TRBV18 with TRBJ2-7, with a tentative D call TRBD2 (6 bases). This CDR3 has 15 residues. V gave up 3 bases and J gave up 4 bases, with 16 bases separating them. CDR1 is KGHSH and CDR2 is LQKENI in the germline V gene.

The chain couples TRBV19 to TRBJ1-2, with TRBD1 matching over 7 bases. Trimming took 6 bases from V and 6 from J; bases not matched to a gene: 4. Germline values: CDR1 LNHDA, CDR2 SQIVND (reference sequence). The CDR3 sequence is 12 residues long. The CDR3 loop is CASSDRDDGYTF. CDR3 bases: TGTGCCAGTAGCGACAGGGACGATGGCTACACCTTC. The full variable domain, completed using reference TRBV19 and TRBJ1-2, is DGGITQSPKYLFRKEGQNVTLSCEQNLNHDAMYWYRQDPGQGLRLIYYSQIVNDFQKGDIAEGYSVSREKKESFPLTVTSAQKNPTAFYLCASSDRDDGYTFGSGTRLTVV.